These 20 T cell receptor beta chains share one sample of origin, sequenced in a study of blood T cells in healthy people across ages. A second roughly 6 to 11 cycle PCR used barcoded and J-beta primers. From the 5' RACE reads, TCRdb called clonotypes with MiXCR, one entry per CDR3 protein. This sample has over 1,500,000 distinct CDR3 sequences, with around 40% found just once. The sample was blood. The receptors come from a human donor in good health.

The chain has TRBV6-6 and TRBJ2-3; 7 bases fit TRBD1. Germline CDR1 reads MNHNY; CDR2 reads SVGAGI (reference sequence). The V segment lost 2 bases and the J segment 4 bases; nucleotides outside the gene matches: 6. There are 15 residues in the CDR3. This CDR3 reads CASSYGARGPDTQYF. CDR3 DNA sequence: TGTGCCAGCAGTTACGGAGCGAGGGGGCCAGATACGCAGTATTTT.

The genes are TRBV27 and TRBJ2-4, with D possibly TRBD1 on 5 matching bases. V lost 2 bases and J 13 bases, leaving 15 bases between the germline ends. Germline CDR1 MNHEY, CDR2 SMNVEV (reference sequence). This CDR3 spans 13 amino acids. CDR3 bases: TGTGCCAGCAGTTTAGGACACCCAAATGAGCAGTACTTC. It is translated as CASSLGHPNEQYF.

This clonotype was seen only a few times. This rearrangement joins TRBV5-1 to TRBJ1-5; TRBD1 is a possible D gene (6 bases). The CDR3 is made up of 14 amino acids. Trimming removed 4 bases at V and 5 bases at J, with 13 bases between. Germline CDR1 SGHRS, CDR2 YFSETQ. The CDR3 spells CASSPDRPDQPQHF. The DNA of the CDR3 is TGCGCCAGCAGCCCTGACAGGCCGGATCAGCCCCAGCATTTT.

The chain joins TRBV7-3 to TRBJ1-2; D unclear. Germline assignment: CDR1 SGHTA and CDR2 FQGTGA. This CDR3 is built from 16 residues. The V end was cut by 2 bases, the J end by 4 bases, with 17 bases between. CDR3 region: CASSLGLVEKTYGYTF. The CDR3 DNA follows: TGTGCCAGCAGCTTAGGTCTGGTGGAGAAGACCTATGGCTACACCTTC.

Remarks on this clonotype: One end of the junction is discordant with germline, which a read error may explain. V gene TRBV28 combines with J gene TRBJ1-5; 9 positions match TRBD1. Germline V gives CDR1 MDHEN, CDR2 SYDVKM. The CDR3 is made up of 14 amino acids. For the CDR3, the DNA is TGTGCCACCCGACAGGGGGGTAGCGATCAGCCCCAGCATTTT. This sequence encodes CATRQGGSDQPQHF.

The J gene is TRBJ2-1, the V gene TRBV11-2; TRBD2 matches 8 bases. CDR3 length: 13 residues. Germline trimming cut 5 bases from V and 9 bases from J; bases unmatched to any gene: 6. The germline V gene has CDR1 SGHAT and CDR2 FQNNGV. Here the CDR3 reads CASSALLAVEQFF. CDR3 coding DNA: TGTGCCAGCAGCGCCCTACTAGCGGTTGAGCAGTTCTTC.

The V call is TRBV6-6, the J call TRBJ2-1; D gene ambiguous. From germline, CDR1 is MNHNY and CDR2 SVGAGI (reference sequence). The CDR3 loop spans 16 amino acids. Trimming left V 0 bases short and J 2 bases short, with 11 bases between. The CDR3 DNA is TGTGCCAGCAGTTACTCGACGAGTGGTGCCTACAATGAGCAGTTCTTC. It is translated as CASSYSTSGAYNEQFF.

This clonotype was observed at least ten times. The chain couples TRBV27 to TRBJ2-7; D remains unclear. V was shortened by 3 bases and J by 0 bases, with 6 bases between the two germline ends. The CDR3 is 13 residues long. Germline-derived CDR1 and CDR2 are MNHEY and SMNVEV (reference sequence). The CDR3 region is CASSLRFSYEQYF. CDR3 coding DNA: TGTGCCAGCAGTTTGCGATTCTCCTACGAGCAGTACTTC.

This clonotype came up a few times. This chain links TRBV4-1 with TRBJ2-6; D is ambiguous. Deletions cut 4 bases from V and 0 bases from J, with 19 bases between. The V gene's germline CDR1 is MGHRA and CDR2 YSYEKL. The CDR3 is made up of 19 amino acids. The CDR3 DNA follows: TGCGCCAGCAGCCCCTTTAACCCCACCTCCCACTCTGGGGCCAACGTCCTGACTTTC. It specifies CASSPFNPTSHSGANVLTF.

The genes are TRBV6-2 or TRBV6-3 and TRBJ2-7, with D perhaps given as TRBD1 or TRBD2 (6 bases each). The length of the CDR3 is 14 residues. Looked up from germline, CDR1 is MNHEY and CDR2 is SVGEGT. V was pared by 7 bases and J by 7 bases, with 20 bases between. The CDR3 DNA reads TGTGCCAGCACAAACAGGGCCCTCGCGGGGGAGCAGTACTTC. Residues: CASTNRALAGEQYF.

The rearrangement uses TRBV15 and TRBJ1-2, with D maybe TRBD1 (6 bases). The V end was cut by 1 base, the J end by 7 bases, with 19 bases between. The CDR3 sequence is 16 residues long. From germline, CDR1 is LNHNV and CDR2 YYDKDF (reference sequence). The CDR3 nucleotides are TGTGCCACCAGCAGAGGGTTCCTGGCAGGGGCGATTGGCTACACCTTC. It specifies CATSRGFLAGAIGYTF.

The gene calls are TRBV6-5 and TRBJ1-1, with a weak D call TRBD1 (5 bases). Per germline, CDR1 MNHEY and CDR2 SVGAGI. The V and J ends lost 2 bases and 4 bases respectively, with 11 bases between them. This CDR3 is 14 amino acids long. CDR3 sequence reads: CASSYGTYGTEAFF. The CDR3, as DNA: TGTGCCAGCAGTTACGGGACCTACGGCACTGAAGCTTTCTTT.

The chain combines TRBV4-3 with TRBJ2-3, with 9 bases lining up with TRBD2. The germline V gene has CDR1 LGHNA and CDR2 YSLEER. This CDR3 is built from 18 residues. The trim removed 6 bases at V and 5 bases at J, leaving 18 bases unmatched. CDR3 DNA: TGCGCCAGCAGTATGCTAATTTATAGCGGGGGCGATCGAGATACGCAGTATTTT. It yields the protein CASSMLIYSGGDRDTQYF.

On this clonotype: At one end, the junction sequence differs from germline, possibly due to a read error. The chain employs TRBV7-3 and TRBJ2-1; D may correspond to TRBD1 or TRBD2 (6 bases each). The CDR3 sequence is 17 residues long. Germline V lookup: CDR1 SGHTA, CDR2 FQGTGA. This CDR3 is CASSLSPPGAGGNEQVF. In DNA, the CDR3 is TGTGCCAGCAGCTTATCCCCCCCGGGGGCCGGAGGGAATGAGCAGGTCTTC.

This clonotype was recorded once. The J gene is TRBJ2-6, the V gene TRBV15, with D possibly TRBD1 on 5 matching bases. In germline, CDR1 is LNHNV, CDR2 YYDKDF (reference sequence). There are 17 residues in the CDR3. Trimming removed 1 base from V and 0 bases from J, with 10 bases in between. CDR3 DNA: TGTGCCACCAGCAGAGCGGTGGACATCTCTGGGGCCAACGTCCTGACTTTC. Translated: CATSRAVDISGANVLTF.

CDR3 sequence (DNA): TGTGCCAGCAGTTTCGCCTCCCGTGAGGGCTACACCTTC. Its translation is CASSFASREGYTF. The chain employs TRBV27 and TRBJ1-2; D is ambiguous. V gave up 3 bases and J gave up 8 bases, with 13 bases separating them. Germline CDR1 and CDR2: MNHEY and SMNVEV (reference sequence). The CDR3 runs to 13 residues.

Turning to this clonotype: A read error may account for a junction end that differs from germline. The V and J genes are TRBV7-9 and TRBJ2-5; D may be TRBD2 (7 bases). The CDR3 is 15 residues long. Germline V gene lookup returns CDR1 SEHNR and CDR2 FQNEAQ (reference sequence). In DNA form, the CDR3 reads TGTACCAGCAGCTTAGGGAGGGGGTTCCAAGAGACCCAGTACTTC. This gives the protein CTSSLGRGFQETQYF.

For the CDR3, the DNA is TGTGCCAGCAGCTTAGATCGAATCCCGACGATAATGTCACCCCTCCACTTT. Protein sequence: CASSLDRIPTIMSPLHF. V gene TRBV7-2 combines with J gene TRBJ1-6; no clear D gene. V lost 1 base to trimming and J lost 10 bases, with 20 bases between them. CDR1 SGHTA and CDR2 FQGNSA come from the germline V gene. This CDR3 has 17 residues.

The CDR3 sequence is CATSRGNSPLHF. In DNA, the CDR3 is TGTGCCACCAGCAGGGGAAATTCACCCCTCCACTTT. The chain combines TRBV15 with TRBJ1-6; D is ambiguous. The CDR3 consists of 12 residues. V gave up 3 bases and J gave up 7 bases, with 4 bases separating them. Per germline, CDR1 LNHNV and CDR2 YYDKDF (reference sequence).

The table lists this clonotype with many counts. The chain carries TRBV7-2 and TRBJ1-6; D perhaps matches TRBD1 (5 bases). Trimming pared 1 base from V and 7 bases from J, leaving 11 bases between. The germline V gene encodes CDR1 SGHTA and CDR2 FQGNSA. The CDR3 consists of 15 residues. The CDR3 DNA sequence: TGTGCCAGCAGCTTAGACGACAGTAGAAATTCACCCCTCCACTTT. Protein: CASSLDDSRNSPLHF.